This T cell receptor beta chain is drawn from a study of response to subunit inactivated influenza vaccine. Overall study findings and caveats: The authors suggested that every seasonal influenza vaccination recruits few new T cells.

One entry per CDR3 protein results from TCRdb running MiXCR on the RT-PCR reads. The table shows fewer than 700,000 distinct CDR3 sequences, with about an eighth occurring only once. On this clonotype itself: Its antigen is not known.

Here the sequenced sample was PBMCs from blood, taken 45 days after vaccination. This clonotype originated in a man in his fifties who received an inactivated influenza vaccine.

The CDR3 nucleotides read TGTGCCAGCAGTGTCCCCGGGACAGGGGGTTCCCCCGTCTCCTACAATGAGCAGTTCTTC. It specifies CASSVPGTGGSPVSYNEQFF. The chain combines TRBV2 with TRBJ2-1, with 11 bases identical to TRBD1. V lost 4 bases, J lost 0 bases, and 14 bases stayed unmatched. CDR3 size: 20 residues. The germline gives CDR1 SNHLY, CDR2 FYNNEI. The full variable domain, completed using reference TRBV2 and TRBJ2-1, is EPEVTQTPSHQVTQMGQEVILRCVPISNHLYFYWYRQILGQKVEFLVSFYNNEISEKSEIFDDQFSVERPDGSNFTLKIRSTKLEDSAMYFCASSVPGTGGSPVSYNEQFFGPGTRLTVL.